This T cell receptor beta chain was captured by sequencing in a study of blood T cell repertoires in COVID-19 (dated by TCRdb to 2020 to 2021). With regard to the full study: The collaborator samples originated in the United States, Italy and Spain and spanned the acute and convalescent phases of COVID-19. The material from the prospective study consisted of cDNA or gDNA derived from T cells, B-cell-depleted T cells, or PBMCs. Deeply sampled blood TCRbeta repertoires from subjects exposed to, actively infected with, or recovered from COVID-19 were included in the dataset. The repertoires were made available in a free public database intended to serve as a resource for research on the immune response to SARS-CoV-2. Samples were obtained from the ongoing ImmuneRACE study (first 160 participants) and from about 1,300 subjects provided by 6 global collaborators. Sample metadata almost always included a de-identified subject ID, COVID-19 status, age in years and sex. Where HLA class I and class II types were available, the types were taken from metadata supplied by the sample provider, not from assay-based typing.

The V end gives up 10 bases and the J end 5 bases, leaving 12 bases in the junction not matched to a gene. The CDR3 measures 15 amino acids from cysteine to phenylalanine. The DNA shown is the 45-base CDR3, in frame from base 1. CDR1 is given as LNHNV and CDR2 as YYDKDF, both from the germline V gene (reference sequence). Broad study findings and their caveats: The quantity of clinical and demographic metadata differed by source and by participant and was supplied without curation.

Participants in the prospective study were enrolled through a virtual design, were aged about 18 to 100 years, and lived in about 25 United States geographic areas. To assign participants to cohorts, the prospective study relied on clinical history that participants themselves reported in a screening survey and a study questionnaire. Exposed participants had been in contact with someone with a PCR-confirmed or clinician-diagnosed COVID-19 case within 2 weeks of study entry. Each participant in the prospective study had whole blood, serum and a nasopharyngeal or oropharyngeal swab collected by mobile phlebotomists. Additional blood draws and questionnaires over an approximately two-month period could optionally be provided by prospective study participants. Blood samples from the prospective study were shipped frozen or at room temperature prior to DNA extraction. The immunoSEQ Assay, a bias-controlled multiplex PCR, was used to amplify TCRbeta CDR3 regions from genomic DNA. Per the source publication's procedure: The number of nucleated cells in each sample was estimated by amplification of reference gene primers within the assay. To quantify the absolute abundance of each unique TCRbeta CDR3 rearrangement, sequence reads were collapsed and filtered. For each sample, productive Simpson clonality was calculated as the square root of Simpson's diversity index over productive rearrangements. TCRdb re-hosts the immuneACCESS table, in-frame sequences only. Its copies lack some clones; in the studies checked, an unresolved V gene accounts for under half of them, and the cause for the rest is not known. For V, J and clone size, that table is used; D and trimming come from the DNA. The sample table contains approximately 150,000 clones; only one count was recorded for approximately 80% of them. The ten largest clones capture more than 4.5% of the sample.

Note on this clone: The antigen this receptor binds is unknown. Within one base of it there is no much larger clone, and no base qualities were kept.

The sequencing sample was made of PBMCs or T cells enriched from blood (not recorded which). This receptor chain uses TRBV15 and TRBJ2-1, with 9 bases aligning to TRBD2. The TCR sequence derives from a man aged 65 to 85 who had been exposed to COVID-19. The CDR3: CAINTGSSGNNEQFF. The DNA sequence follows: TGTGCCATCAACACAGGGTCTAGCGGGAACAATGAGCAGTTCTTC.